This T cell receptor (beta chain) was profiled in a study of tissue T cells after allogeneic stem cell transplantation. Points from the study as a whole: Anatomically similar tissues had similar TCR repertoires within each patient. Which tissue TCRs were alloreactive or antigen-specific was not determined. Some clones might be persisting host cells. Shared clones across patients were few; motif clustering revealed tissue-specific shared signatures.

Using immunoSEQ multiplex PCR, the repertoire was profiled, and TCRdb retains in-frame clones only, with some absent. The sample has 40,000 to 50,000 clones, 65% to 85% seen once. A word on this clone: As yet, its antigen is unknown. These gene names are mouse names. Sequencing ends 1 residue short of the CDR3 end; the germline J gene provides the rest.

The CDR3 loop spans 15 amino acids. The junction had 2 bases not matched to a gene; V was cut back by 4 bases and J by 1 base. From germline, CDR1 is LGHNA and CDR2 YNLKQL (reference sequence). The receptor comes from a pool of C57BL/6 mice in good health. Input material: sorted cells pooled from one or two spleens. V gene TRBV5 combines with J gene TRBJ2-1, with TRBD2 identical over 9 bases. CDR3 loop: CASSPGLGNYAEQFF. CDR3 bases read: TGTGCCAGCAGCCCGGGACTGGGAAACTATGCTGAGCAGTTC.